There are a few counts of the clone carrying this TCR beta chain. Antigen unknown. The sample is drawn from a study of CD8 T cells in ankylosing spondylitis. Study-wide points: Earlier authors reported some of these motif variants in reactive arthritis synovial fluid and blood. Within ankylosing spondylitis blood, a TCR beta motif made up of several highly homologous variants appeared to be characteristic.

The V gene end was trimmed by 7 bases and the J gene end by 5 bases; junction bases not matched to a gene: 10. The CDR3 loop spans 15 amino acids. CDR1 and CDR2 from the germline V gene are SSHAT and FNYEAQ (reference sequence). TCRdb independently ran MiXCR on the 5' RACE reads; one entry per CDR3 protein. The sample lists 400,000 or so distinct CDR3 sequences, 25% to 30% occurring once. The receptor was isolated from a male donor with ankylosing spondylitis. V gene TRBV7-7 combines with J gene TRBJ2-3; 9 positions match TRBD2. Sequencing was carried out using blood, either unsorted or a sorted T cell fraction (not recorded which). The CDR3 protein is CASTPSGITGDTQYF. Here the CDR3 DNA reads TGTGCCAGCACACCTAGCGGGATCACGGGAGATACGCAGTATTTT.